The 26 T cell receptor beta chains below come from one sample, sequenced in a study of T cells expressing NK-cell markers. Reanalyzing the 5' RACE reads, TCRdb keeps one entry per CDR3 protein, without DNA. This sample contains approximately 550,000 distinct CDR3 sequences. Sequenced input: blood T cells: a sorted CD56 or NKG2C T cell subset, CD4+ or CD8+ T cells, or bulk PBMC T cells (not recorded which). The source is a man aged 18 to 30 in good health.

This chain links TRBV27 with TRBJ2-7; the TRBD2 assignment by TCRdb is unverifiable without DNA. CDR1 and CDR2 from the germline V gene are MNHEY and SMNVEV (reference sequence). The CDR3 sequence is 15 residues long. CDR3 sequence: CASSLSERGTYEQYF.

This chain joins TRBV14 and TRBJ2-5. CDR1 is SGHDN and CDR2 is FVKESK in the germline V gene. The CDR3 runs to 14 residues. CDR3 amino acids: CASSQYSFQETQYF.

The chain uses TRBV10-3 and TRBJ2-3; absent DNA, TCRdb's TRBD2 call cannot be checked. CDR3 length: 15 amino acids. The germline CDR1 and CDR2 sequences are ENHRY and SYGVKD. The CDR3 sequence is CAISESSGSSDTQYF.

The CDR3 region is CASSRLVGRDEQFF. The chain has TRBV5-1 and TRBJ2-1; TCRdb lists TRBD1, though no DNA is available to test this call. There are 14 residues in the CDR3. CDR1 and CDR2 (germline): SGHRS, YFSETQ.

CDR3 residues: CASRVSSTYEQYF. The gene calls are TRBV12-3 or TRBV12-4 and TRBJ2-7. The CDR3 has 13 residues.

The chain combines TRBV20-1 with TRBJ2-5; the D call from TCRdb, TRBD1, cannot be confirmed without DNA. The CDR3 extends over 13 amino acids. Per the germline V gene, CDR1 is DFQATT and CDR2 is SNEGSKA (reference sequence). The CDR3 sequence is CSARGQGAETQYF.

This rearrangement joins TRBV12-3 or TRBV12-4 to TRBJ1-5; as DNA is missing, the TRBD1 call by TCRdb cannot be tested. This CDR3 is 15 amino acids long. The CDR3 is CASSDPGQGSEPQHF.

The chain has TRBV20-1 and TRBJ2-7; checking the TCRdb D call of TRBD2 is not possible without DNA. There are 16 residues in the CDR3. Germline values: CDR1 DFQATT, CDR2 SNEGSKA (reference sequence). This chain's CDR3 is CSAVGLAGEHSYEQYF.

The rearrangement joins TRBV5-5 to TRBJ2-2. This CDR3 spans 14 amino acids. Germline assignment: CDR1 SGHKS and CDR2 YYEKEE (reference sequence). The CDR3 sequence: CASSPVEGGGELFF.

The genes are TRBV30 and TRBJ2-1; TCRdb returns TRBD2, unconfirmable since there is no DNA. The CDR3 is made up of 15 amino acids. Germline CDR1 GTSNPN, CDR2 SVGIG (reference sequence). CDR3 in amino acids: CAWSFKGLAYNEQFF. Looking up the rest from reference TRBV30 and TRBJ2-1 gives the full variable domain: SQTIHQWPATLVQPVGSPLSLECTVEGTSNPNLYWYRQAAGRGLQLLFYSVGIGQISSEVPQNLSASRPQDRQFILSSKKLLLSDSGFYLCAWSFKGLAYNEQFFGPGTRLTVL.

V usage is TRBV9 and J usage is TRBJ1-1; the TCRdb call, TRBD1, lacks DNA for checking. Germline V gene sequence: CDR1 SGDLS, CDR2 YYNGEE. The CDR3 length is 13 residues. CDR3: CASNSGLNTEAFF.

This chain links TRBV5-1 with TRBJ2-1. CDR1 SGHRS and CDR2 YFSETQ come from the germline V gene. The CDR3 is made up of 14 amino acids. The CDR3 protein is CASSRLLTYNEQFF.

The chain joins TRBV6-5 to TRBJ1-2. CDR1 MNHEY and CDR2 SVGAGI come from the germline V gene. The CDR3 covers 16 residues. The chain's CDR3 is CASSYRAQKGNYGYTF.

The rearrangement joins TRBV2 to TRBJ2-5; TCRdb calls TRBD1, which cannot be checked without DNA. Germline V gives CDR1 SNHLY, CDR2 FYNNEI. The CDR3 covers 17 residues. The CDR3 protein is CASTARGRIGWRETQYF.

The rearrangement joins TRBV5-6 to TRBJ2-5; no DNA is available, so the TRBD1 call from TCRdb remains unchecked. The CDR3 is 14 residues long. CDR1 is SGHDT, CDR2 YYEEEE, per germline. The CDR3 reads CASSLFPGMETQYF.

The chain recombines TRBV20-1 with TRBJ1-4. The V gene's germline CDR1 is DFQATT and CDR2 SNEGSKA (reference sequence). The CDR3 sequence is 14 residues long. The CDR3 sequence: CSASAGPTNEKLFF.

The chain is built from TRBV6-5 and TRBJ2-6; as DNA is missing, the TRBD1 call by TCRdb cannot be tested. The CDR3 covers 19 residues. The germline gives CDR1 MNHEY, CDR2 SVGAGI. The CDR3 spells CASSYHRQGPSSGANVLTF.

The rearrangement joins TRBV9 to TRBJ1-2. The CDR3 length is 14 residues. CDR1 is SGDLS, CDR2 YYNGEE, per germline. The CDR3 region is CASSVGGRNYGYTF.

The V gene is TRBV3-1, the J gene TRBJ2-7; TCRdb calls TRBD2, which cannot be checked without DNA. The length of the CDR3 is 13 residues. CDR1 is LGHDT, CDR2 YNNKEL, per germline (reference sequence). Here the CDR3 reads CASSQVQGGGQYF.

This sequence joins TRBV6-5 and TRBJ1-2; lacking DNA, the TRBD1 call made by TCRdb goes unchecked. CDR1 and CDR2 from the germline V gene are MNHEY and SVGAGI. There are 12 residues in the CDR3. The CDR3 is CASRGTVWGYTF.

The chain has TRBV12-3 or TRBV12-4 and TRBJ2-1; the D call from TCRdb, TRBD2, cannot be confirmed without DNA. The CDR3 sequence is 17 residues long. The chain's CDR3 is CASSPTTSGRERNEQFF.

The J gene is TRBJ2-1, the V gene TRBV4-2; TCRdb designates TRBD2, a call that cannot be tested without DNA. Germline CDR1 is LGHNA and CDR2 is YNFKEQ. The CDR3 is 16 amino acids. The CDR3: CASSQDLSGAYNEQFF.

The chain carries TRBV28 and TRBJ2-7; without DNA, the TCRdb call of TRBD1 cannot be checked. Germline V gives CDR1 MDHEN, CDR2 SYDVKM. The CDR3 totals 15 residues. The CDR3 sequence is CASSTPGQGHNEQYF.

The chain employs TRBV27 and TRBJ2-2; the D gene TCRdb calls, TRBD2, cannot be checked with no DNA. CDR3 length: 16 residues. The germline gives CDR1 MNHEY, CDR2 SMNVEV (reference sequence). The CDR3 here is CASSSLAGAGTGELFF.

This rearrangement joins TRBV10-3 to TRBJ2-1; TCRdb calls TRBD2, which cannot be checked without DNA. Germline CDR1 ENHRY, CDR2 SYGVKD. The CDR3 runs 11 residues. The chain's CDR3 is CATAGGRWQFF.

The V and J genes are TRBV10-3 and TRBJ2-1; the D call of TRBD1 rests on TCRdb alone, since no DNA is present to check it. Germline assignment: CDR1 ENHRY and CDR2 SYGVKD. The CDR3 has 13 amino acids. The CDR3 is CAISEGRYNEQFF.